This T cell receptor beta chain came from a study of regulatory T cells in long-lasting Graves disease. The V and J ends lost 6 bases and 3 bases respectively, with 15 bases between them. Germline assignment: CDR1 MNHNS and CDR2 SASEGT. The CDR3 totals 14 residues. The table lists this clonotype with a few counts. Construction of the TCR beta libraries employed iRepertoire HTBI primers in conjunction with Arm-PCR of CDR3 regions. TCRdb ran MiXCR on the multiplex PCR reads and lists one entry per CDR3 protein. The sample has about 440,000 distinct CDR3 sequences; about 15% are singletons. Time point indicated: newly diagnosed GD, antithyroid drugs for less than 3 months. From RNA extracted from PBMCs, the TCR library was made. These same data were also listed under a study on T cells in Graves' hyperthyroidism and ophthalmopathy. From that second work: Disease duration under 2 months; hyperthyroidism patients were aged 18 to 65. Ophthalmopathy stood apart from stable hyperthyroidism in a 13 V-J model.

The chain combines TRBV6-1 with TRBJ2-7, with unresolved D. The starting material was peripheral blood mononuclear cells (PBMCs), obtained at new diagnosis, from a patient treated with antithyroid drugs. This clonotype was sampled from a woman aged 25 to 39 with Graves disease. This CDR3 reads CASRVEIEFYEQYF. CDR3 nucleotide sequence: TGTGCCAGCAGGGTGGAGATTGAGTTCTACGAGCAGTACTTC.